These 28 T cell receptor beta chains were all obtained from the same sample, sequenced in a study of shared clonotypes between healthy human individuals. Here immunoSEQ multiplex PCR was the method, and the copy in TCRdb shows in-frame clones only, minus some. The sample lists 800,000 to 1,200,000 clones, approximately 80% occurring once. Input material: memory CD4+ T cells from PBMCs. Subset: CD45RA-negative fraction. The source is a man between 18 and 35 years old in good health. Some clones in this sample may be carry-over from other donors' samples.

V is TRBV5-1 and J is TRBJ2-7; D gene unclear. Per the germline V gene, CDR1 is SGHRS and CDR2 is YFSETQ. Trimming stripped 1 base from V and 1 base from J, with 9 bases between. The CDR3 sequence is 14 residues long. The CDR3 protein is CASSLILDSYEQYF. The CDR3 bases are TGCGCCAGCAGCTTGATCTTGGATTCCTACGAGCAGTACTTC.

The rearrangement uses TRBV9 and TRBJ2-4, with TRBD1 matching over 9 bases. V shed 4 bases, J shed 9 bases, and the junction held 5 bases outside the gene matches. The germline V gene has CDR1 SGDLS and CDR2 YYNGEE. This CDR3 contains 13 residues. The CDR3 sequence is CASSSSTGGIQYF. The CDR3, as DNA: TGTGCCAGCAGCTCTTCGACAGGGGGCATTCAGTACTTC.

The V call is TRBV30, the J call TRBJ2-1; D not resolved. V was cut by 0 bases and J by 6 bases, with 6 bases left in between. This CDR3 is 12 amino acids long. CDR1 is GTSNPN and CDR2 is SVGIG in the germline V gene (reference sequence). The CDR3 DNA reads TGTGCCTGGAGTGTATTTAGCAATGAGCAGTTCTTC. Its translation is CAWSVFSNEQFF.

The V gene is TRBV6-6, the J gene TRBJ1-1; TRBD1 aligns across 7 bases. After removal of 6 bases from V and 4 bases from J, the junction contained 5 bases not matched to a gene. Germline V lookup: CDR1 MNHNY, CDR2 SVGAGI (reference sequence). CDR3 size: 13 residues. CDR3 sequence: CASSEGQSTEAFF. The CDR3, as DNA: TGTGCCAGCAGCGAGGGACAGTCCACTGAAGCTTTCTTT.

The gene calls are TRBV5-4 and TRBJ2-1; TRBD1 matches 9 bases. The V gene end was trimmed by 7 bases and the J gene end by 7 bases; junction bases not matched to a gene: 15. The CDR3 consists of 16 residues. Germline values: CDR1 SGHNT, CDR2 YYREEE (reference sequence). CDR3 DNA: TGTGCCAGCTCCCCACCGGGACAGGGTAAGCTAAATGAGCAGTTCTTC. This codes for CASSPPGQGKLNEQFF.

The chain recombines TRBV28 with TRBJ2-4; 8 nucleotides match TRBD2. Germline V gene sequence: CDR1 MDHEN, CDR2 SYDVKM. J was trimmed by 7 bases and V by 6 bases; bases with no gene match: 11. The CDR3 has 15 amino acids. CDR3 sequence: CASSRAGAGGNIQYF. CDR3 bases: TGTGCCAGCAGCAGAGCGGGAGCAGGAGGGAACATTCAGTACTTC.

This clone is a singleton in its sample. J is TRBJ2-1 and V is TRBV15; D call uncertain. Germline V gene sequence: CDR1 LNHNV, CDR2 YYDKDF (reference sequence). This CDR3 has 13 residues. V was cut by 3 bases and J by 8 bases, with 11 bases left in between. CDR3 loop: CATSRSLEDEQFF. Here the CDR3 DNA reads TGTGCCACCAGCAGGTCTCTAGAGGATGAGCAGTTCTTC.

The chain is built from TRBV9 and TRBJ2-1; D tentatively fits TRBD1 or TRBD2 (5 bases each). Trimming stripped 3 bases from V and 2 bases from J, with 27 bases between. CDR1 and CDR2 (germline): SGDLS, YYNGEE. The CDR3 runs 20 residues. As DNA, the CDR3 is TGTGCCAGCAGCGCCCGAATTACGGAACCGGGACCTAGCACCTACAATGAGCAGTTCTTC. Translating gives CASSARITEPGPSTYNEQFF. The variable domain in full, with the rest retrieved from reference TRBV9 and TRBJ2-1, is DSGVTQTPKHLITATGQRVTLRCSPRSGDLSVYWYQQSLDQGLQFLIQYYNGEERAKGNILERFSAQQFPDLHSELNLSSLELGDSALYFCASSARITEPGPSTYNEQFFGPGTRLTVL.

The V gene is TRBV2, the J gene TRBJ2-3, with TRBD1 matching over 7 bases. Germline CDR1 reads SNHLY; CDR2 reads FYNNEI. After removal of 8 bases from V and 4 bases from J, the junction contained 6 bases not matched to a gene. The CDR3 is 13 residues long. The CDR3 is CASGRQGPDTQYF. CDR3 coding DNA: TGTGCCAGCGGGAGACAGGGCCCAGATACGCAGTATTTT. Full variable domain (rest looked up from reference TRBV2 and TRBJ2-3): EPEVTQTPSHQVTQMGQEVILRCVPISNHLYFYWYRQILGQKVEFLVSFYNNEISEKSEIFDDQFSVERPDGSNFTLKIRSTKLEDSAMYFCASGRQGPDTQYFGPGTRLTVL.

V gene TRBV18 combines with J gene TRBJ1-1; unclear D gene. CDR1 and CDR2 from the germline V gene are KGHSH and LQKENI. V was pared by 4 bases and J by 6 bases, with 15 bases between. The CDR3 has 14 residues. The CDR3 DNA reads as TGTGCCAGCTCACTACAATTAGACGGATCTGAAGCTTTCTTT. Protein sequence: CASSLQLDGSEAFF.

CDR3 protein: CASRGGTPNTGELFF. DNA for the CDR3: TGCGCCAGCAGGGGCGGGACACCGAACACCGGGGAGCTGTTTTTT. The chain uses TRBV5-1 and TRBJ2-2, with D perhaps matching TRBD1 or TRBD2 (6 bases each). The length of the CDR3 is 15 residues. V was cut by 5 bases and J by 0 bases, with 11 bases left in between. Germline CDR1 and CDR2: SGHRS and YFSETQ.

CDR3 nucleotides: TGTGCCAGCAGCCCACGGACTAGCGGGAGGTCAGATACGCAGTATTTT. Translated, it gives CASSPRTSGRSDTQYF. V usage is TRBV7-2 and J usage is TRBJ2-3; 14 nucleotides agree with TRBD2. The germline CDR1 and CDR2 sequences are SGHTA and FQGNSA. This CDR3 has 16 residues. Germline trimming cut 5 bases from V and 4 bases from J; bases unmatched to any gene: 5.

The chain joins TRBV7-7 to TRBJ2-7; D remains unclear. Germline V gives CDR1 SSHAT, CDR2 FNYEAQ (reference sequence). V was shortened by 5 bases and J by 0 bases, with 11 bases between the two germline ends. The CDR3 covers 14 residues. CDR3 sequence (DNA): TGTGCCAGCAGCATTGACTTGAGCTCCTACGAGCAGTACTTC. Its translation: CASSIDLSSYEQYF.

The chain recombines TRBV28 with TRBJ2-3, with D unresolved. The V and J ends lost 4 bases and 2 bases respectively, with 16 bases between them. Germline V CDR1 and CDR2: MDHEN, SYDVKM. This CDR3 region has 16 residues. The CDR3 DNA reads TGTGCCAGCAGTTCCCCTCGAGTGGCCAACACAGATACGCAGTATTTT. The encoded protein is CASSSPRVANTDTQYF.

As to this clone: The same CDR3 is also encoded by other DNA sequences in this sample. This rearrangement joins TRBV6-5 to TRBJ2-5, with D possibly matching TRBD2 (7 bases). The germline V gene has CDR1 MNHEY and CDR2 SVGAGI. Trimming cost V 6 bases and J 4 bases, with 12 bases left between them. This CDR3 region has 13 residues. The CDR3 here is CASRTGGAETQYF. The CDR3, as DNA: TGTGCCAGCAGGACTGGGGGGGCAGAGACCCAGTACTTC.

This clone came up a few times. The chain uses TRBV30 and TRBJ1-1; the D gene is possibly TRBD1 (5 bases). V was cut by 7 bases and J by 3 bases, with 15 bases left in between. The CDR3 covers 13 residues. Per the germline V gene, CDR1 is GTSNPN and CDR2 is SVGIG (reference sequence). The CDR3 DNA is TGTGCCTTGATGGGGGTGGGAGACACTGAAGCTTTCTTT. Translation: CALMGVGDTEAFF.

This clone was seen repeatedly, ten times or more. The CDR3 here is CASSLGLDSYNEQFF. CDR3 coding DNA: TGCGCCAGCAGCCTCGGACTCGACTCCTACAATGAGCAGTTCTTC. This rearrangement joins TRBV4-3 to TRBJ2-1; TRBD2 might be the D (5 bases). The CDR3 has 15 amino acids. Deletions cut 4 bases from V and 0 bases from J, with 10 bases between. The germline gives CDR1 LGHNA, CDR2 YSLEER.

CDR3 sequence: CASSLGQGLARYNEQFF. Written as DNA, the CDR3 is TGTGCCAGCAGCTTAGGGCAGGGACTAGCTCGCTACAATGAGCAGTTCTTC. The chain is built from TRBV11-1 and TRBJ2-1; TRBD2 matches at 9 bases. The CDR3 is 17 amino acids. Looked up from germline, CDR1 is SGHAT and CDR2 is FQDESV (reference sequence). Trimming cost V 1 base and J 3 bases; bases outside gene matches: 7.

This chain joins TRBV7-2 and TRBJ2-1, with 12 bases that match TRBD2. Losses at the gene ends were 5 bases for V and 8 bases for J; bases not matched to a gene: 7. The length of the CDR3 is 15 residues. Germline loops: CDR1 SGHTA, CDR2 FQGNSA. CDR3 sequence: CASSRYRTSGDEQFF. DNA of the CDR3: TGTGCCAGCAGCCGCTATCGGACTAGCGGGGATGAGCAGTTCTTC.

This clone was counted between two and nine times. The V call is TRBV5-5, the J call TRBJ1-1; D perhaps matches TRBD1 (5 bases). From germline, CDR1 is SGHKS and CDR2 YYEKEE (reference sequence). The CDR3 length is 15 residues. Trimming shortened V by 2 bases and J by 1 base, and 12 bases separated the two germline ends. This CDR3 is CASSFRGARNTEAFF. In DNA form, the CDR3 reads TGTGCCAGCAGCTTTAGAGGGGCGCGGAACACTGAAGCTTTCTTT.

This chain joins TRBV28 and TRBJ1-2, with a weak D call TRBD1 (5 bases). The germline V gene encodes CDR1 MDHEN and CDR2 SYDVKM. Trimming removed 3 bases at V and 7 bases at J, with 12 bases between. The CDR3 has 13 amino acids. CDR3 residues: CASSFAGVSGYTF. The CDR3 DNA follows: TGTGCCAGCAGTTTTGCGGGGGTGAGTGGCTACACCTTC.

This clone came up once. The rearrangement uses TRBV5-1 and TRBJ2-3; the D is unclear. The germline V and J ends were trimmed by 0 bases and 6 bases, with 11 bases remaining between them. The CDR3 has 14 residues. CDR1 is SGHRS, CDR2 YFSETQ, per germline. CDR3 sequence (DNA): TGCGCCAGCAGCTTGGCCGAAGTACTGGATACGCAGTATTTT. The encoded protein is CASSLAEVLDTQYF.

This chain joins TRBV9 and TRBJ1-2; D call uncertain. Germline V gives CDR1 SGDLS, CDR2 YYNGEE. V lost 4 bases and J lost 3, with 10 bases in between. The CDR3 loop spans 13 amino acids. This chain's CDR3 is CASSPDGYYGYTF. In DNA form, the CDR3 reads TGTGCCAGCAGCCCTGACGGCTACTATGGCTACACCTTC.

The chain carries TRBV15 and TRBJ2-6; possibly TRBD1 for D (6 bases). The CDR3 has 17 amino acids. The V gene's germline CDR1 is LNHNV and CDR2 YYDKDF (reference sequence). The V gene lost 3 bases and the J gene lost 0 bases, with 12 bases spanning the gap. The CDR3 loop reads CATSRKPGVSGANVLTF. CDR3 nucleotide sequence: TGTGCCACCAGCAGGAAACCAGGGGTCTCTGGGGCCAACGTCCTGACTTTC.

In DNA, the CDR3 is TGTGCCAGCAGCCATTACGGGCAAGGGGCAGAGACCCAGTACTTC. Its translation is CASSHYGQGAETQYF. This rearrangement joins TRBV7-2 to TRBJ2-5; tentatively, D is TRBD1 (5 bases). Germline assignment: CDR1 SGHTA and CDR2 FQGNSA. CDR3 length: 15 amino acids. V lost 5 bases to trimming and J lost 4 bases, with 17 bases between them. The entire variable domain, with the rest obtained from reference TRBV7-2 and TRBJ2-5, is as follows: GAGVSQSPSNKVTEKGKDVELRCDPISGHTALYWYRQSLGQGLEFLIYFQGNSAPDKSGLPSDRFSAERTGGSVSTLTIQRTQQEDSAVYLCASSHYGQGAETQYFGPGTRLLVL.

The chain carries TRBV7-2 and TRBJ1-1; weak D call: TRBD1 (6 bases). CDR1 and CDR2 from the germline V gene are SGHTA and FQGNSA. V dropped 1 base and J dropped 3 bases, with 12 bases sitting between them. The CDR3 consists of 15 residues. This chain's CDR3 is CASSLEQGGDTEAFF. CDR3 bases: TGTGCCAGCAGCTTAGAGCAAGGGGGTGACACTGAAGCTTTCTTT.

CDR3 coding DNA: TGTGCCTGGAGACCCCGTGGTCTCATCAATGAGCAGTTCTTC. It is translated as CAWRPRGLINEQFF. This chain uses TRBV30 with TRBJ2-1; D gene uncertain. The length of the CDR3 is 14 residues. CDR1 GTSNPN and CDR2 SVGIG come from the germline V gene (reference sequence). V was pared by 3 bases and J by 6 bases, with 15 bases between.

This clone was found a few times. The chain has TRBV30 and TRBJ2-7; 7 bases agree with TRBD1. Germline CDR1 is GTSNPN and CDR2 is SVGIG (reference sequence). V lost 1 base and J lost 0; bases outside the gene matches: 6. The CDR3 has 15 residues. The CDR3 DNA follows: TGTGCCTGGAGTGGCACAGGGGAAAGCTCCTACGAGCAGTACTTC. Translated: CAWSGTGESSYEQYF.